These 16 T cell receptor beta chains share one sample of origin, sequenced in a study of CD8 T cells in ankylosing spondylitis. Points from the study as a whole: Typical of ankylosing spondylitis blood, it appeared, was a TCR beta motif of several highly homologous variants.

TCRdb redid the calling of the 5' RACE reads with MiXCR, one entry per CDR3 protein. The profile shows about 220,000 distinct CDR3 sequences, about 17% of them singletons. Their antigen targets remain unknown. The sequencing sample was made of blood, either unsorted or a sorted T cell fraction (not recorded which). The receptors were sampled from a male donor with ankylosing spondylitis.

This chain links TRBV29-1 with TRBJ1-1, with a tentative D call TRBD1 (6 bases). This CDR3 spans 13 amino acids. Germline CDR1 is SQVTM and CDR2 is ANQGSEA. Trimming removed 7 bases at V and 3 bases at J, with 15 bases between. The CDR3 nucleotides read TGCAGCGCCCCCGGGACATCCCACACTGAAGCTTTCTTT. This translates into CSAPGTSHTEAFF.

This clonotype was picked up a small number of times. The CDR3 loop is CASSLSRGSYGYTF. The CDR3 nucleotides are TGCGCCAGCAGCTTGTCTCGGGGATCCTATGGCTACACCTTC. The chain employs TRBV5-1 and TRBJ1-2; D remains unclear. The germline V gene encodes CDR1 SGHRS and CDR2 YFSETQ. V lost 1 base and J lost 4, with 11 bases in between. CDR3 length: 14 residues.

The chain is built from TRBV20-1 and TRBJ2-1, with D hard to call. Per germline, CDR1 DFQATT and CDR2 SNEGSKA (reference sequence). This CDR3 comprises 14 residues. Between the trimmed V and J ends, which lost 0 bases and 9 bases, there was a span of 15 bases. The CDR3: CSARDELLSFEQFF. The CDR3 bases are TGCAGTGCTAGAGATGAGCTACTATCCTTTGAGCAGTTCTTC.

The chain employs TRBV12-3 or TRBV12-4 and TRBJ2-5; 9 bases map to TRBD2. With V trimmed by 5 bases and J by 1 base, 8 bases remained unmatched. This CDR3 contains 16 residues. CDR3 amino acids: CASSPTRGGGQETQYF. CDR3 DNA sequence: TGTGCCAGCAGTCCGACGCGGGGGGGTGGCCAAGAGACCCAGTACTTC.

This clonotype has more than one count but fewer than ten. The rearrangement uses TRBV6-1 and TRBJ2-7; D gene ambiguous. Per the germline V gene, CDR1 is MNHNS and CDR2 is SASEGT. The length of the CDR3 is 15 residues. Trimming pared 6 bases from V and 3 bases from J, leaving 18 bases between. CDR3 in amino acids: CASRGMTPSIYEQYF. The CDR3 nucleotides are TGTGCCAGCAGGGGGATGACACCATCGATCTACGAGCAGTACTTC.

CDR3 nucleotides: TGTGCCAGCAGCTTAGAGACATTGGGCAACAATGAGCAGTTCTTC. Residues: CASSLETLGNNEQFF. The V call is TRBV11-1, the J call TRBJ2-1; unclear D gene. This CDR3 comprises 15 residues. V lost 1 base to trimming and J lost 5 bases, with 12 bases between them. CDR1 is SGHAT, CDR2 FQDESV, per germline (reference sequence).

The CDR3 is CASRSTSGRNYEQYF. The CDR3 DNA sequence: TGTGCCAGCAGGTCGACTAGCGGGAGAAACTACGAGCAGTACTTC. The chain carries TRBV2 and TRBJ2-7, with 12 bases that match TRBD2. This CDR3 region has 15 residues. With 6 bases clipped from V and 3 bases from J, the junction kept 6 bases outside the gene matches. CDR1 SNHLY and CDR2 FYNNEI come from the germline V gene.

Here the CDR3 reads CASSRDISNQPQHF. The DNA of the CDR3 is TGTGCCAGCAGCAGGGACATTAGCAATCAGCCCCAGCATTTT. The chain carries TRBV6-1 and TRBJ1-5; D is possibly TRBD1 (6 bases). From germline, CDR1 is MNHNS and CDR2 SASEGT. V was clipped by 6 bases and J by 0 bases, with 9 bases between them. The CDR3 contains 14 residues.

The J gene is TRBJ2-3, the V gene TRBV5-4, with 13 bases identical to TRBD2. Unmatched junction bases numbered 3, after V lost 3 bases and J lost 5 bases. CDR1 is SGHNT and CDR2 is YYREEE in the germline V gene (reference sequence). This CDR3 has 15 amino acids. The CDR3 nucleotides read TGTGCCAGCAGCTCGGGACTAGCGGGGTTAGATACGCAGTATTTT. This translates into CASSSGLAGLDTQYF. The full variable domain, in which reference TRBV5-4 and TRBJ2-3 provide the parts outside the CDR3, is ETGVTQSPTHLIKTRGQQVTLRCSSQSGHNTVSWYQQALGQGPQFIFQYYREEENGRGNFPPRFSGLQFPNYSSELNVNALELDDSALYLCASSSGLAGLDTQYFGPGTRLTVL.

The chain recombines TRBV4-1 with TRBJ1-2; D might be TRBD1 (5 bases). Germline assignment: CDR1 MGHRA and CDR2 YSYEKL. The CDR3 sequence is 15 residues long. V lost 3 bases to trimming and J lost 7 bases, with 18 bases between them. CDR3 in DNA: TGCGCCAGCAGCCATCTTTTCGGGACCTCTGGTGGCTACACCTTC. Its translation: CASSHLFGTSGGYTF.

In its sample, this clonotype was seen many times. The chain combines TRBV10-3 with TRBJ2-1; unclear D gene. This CDR3 has 13 amino acids. Trimming pared 0 bases from V and 6 bases from J, leaving 6 bases between. Germline assignment: CDR1 ENHRY and CDR2 SYGVKD. The CDR3 spells CAISESEVNEQFF. In DNA, the CDR3 is TGTGCCATCAGTGAGTCAGAAGTCAATGAGCAGTTCTTC.

This clonotype was detected only a few times. This rearrangement joins TRBV9 to TRBJ2-1; the match to TRBD2 covers 8 bases. Trimming took 5 bases from V and 3 from J; bases not matched to a gene: 7. The CDR3 is made up of 15 amino acids. Germline loops: CDR1 SGDLS, CDR2 YYNGEE. The CDR3 protein is CASSPSGGGYNEQFF. For the CDR3, the DNA is TGTGCCAGCAGTCCGAGCGGGGGAGGCTACAATGAGCAGTTCTTC.

This clonotype was counted a few times. The chain employs TRBV20-1 and TRBJ2-1; D gene ambiguous. Trimming left V 0 bases short and J 7 bases short, with 25 bases between. The CDR3 extends over 18 amino acids. Germline V gene sequence: CDR1 DFQATT, CDR2 SNEGSKA (reference sequence). The CDR3 DNA sequence: TGCAGTGCTAGAGATTTGGAAGGGAAGTTCGGCTTGTTAAATGAGCAGTTCTTC. Translation gives CSARDLEGKFGLLNEQFF.

This clonotype was seen only a few times. The J gene is TRBJ1-5, the V gene TRBV29-1; tentatively, D is TRBD1 (5 bases). V was cut by 7 bases and J by 0 bases, with 25 bases left in between. CDR1 is SQVTM and CDR2 is ANQGSEA in the germline V gene. This CDR3 has 18 residues. This chain's CDR3 is CSAQGPRAGAYSNQPQHF. The CDR3 DNA is TGCAGCGCCCAAGGCCCCAGGGCCGGAGCTTATAGCAATCAGCCCCAGCATTTT.

The chain has TRBV7-9 and TRBJ2-1; weak D call: TRBD1 (7 bases). V shed 5 bases and J shed 6 bases, with 20 bases lying between them. This CDR3 has 16 residues. The germline V gene has CDR1 SEHNR and CDR2 FQNEAQ (reference sequence). CDR3 DNA: TGTGCCAGCAGCAGTATAGCGCCCCAGGGGGGCAATGAGCAGTTCTTC. Translated: CASSSIAPQGGNEQFF. Complete variable domain (other parts from reference TRBV7-9 and TRBJ2-1): DTGVSQNPRHKITKRGQNVTFRCDPISEHNRLYWYRQTLGQGPEFLTYFQNEAQLEKSRLLSDRFSAERPKGSFSTLEIQRTEQGDSAMYLCASSSIAPQGGNEQFFGPGTRLTVL.

The rearrangement joins TRBV29-1 to TRBJ2-7, with 9 bases fitting TRBD2. J was trimmed by 2 bases and V by 6 bases; bases with no gene match: 5. The CDR3 runs 13 residues. CDR1 is SQVTM and CDR2 is ANQGSEA in the germline V gene. The CDR3 DNA is TGCAGCGTCCATCTAGCGGGGACCTACGAGCAGTACTTC. This translates into CSVHLAGTYEQYF.